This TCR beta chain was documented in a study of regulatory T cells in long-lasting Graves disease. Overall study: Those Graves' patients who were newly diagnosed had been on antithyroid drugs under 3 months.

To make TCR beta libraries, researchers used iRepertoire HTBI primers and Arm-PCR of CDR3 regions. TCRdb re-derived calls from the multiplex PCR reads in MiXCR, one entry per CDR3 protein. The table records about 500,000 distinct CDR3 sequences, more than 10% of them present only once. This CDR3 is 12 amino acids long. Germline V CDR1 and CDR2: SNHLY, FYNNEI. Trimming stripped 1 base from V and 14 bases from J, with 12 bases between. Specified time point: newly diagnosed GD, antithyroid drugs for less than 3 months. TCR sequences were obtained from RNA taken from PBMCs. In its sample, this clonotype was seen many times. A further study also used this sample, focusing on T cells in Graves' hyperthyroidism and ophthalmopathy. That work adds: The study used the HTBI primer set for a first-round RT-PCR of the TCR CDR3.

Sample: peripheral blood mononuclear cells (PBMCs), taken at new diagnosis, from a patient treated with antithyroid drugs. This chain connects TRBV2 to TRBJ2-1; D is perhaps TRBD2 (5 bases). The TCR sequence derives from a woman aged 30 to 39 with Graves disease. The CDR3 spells CASSEVLSVEFF. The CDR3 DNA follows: TGTGCCAGCAGTGAAGTCCTTAGCGTCGAGTTCTTC.